This T cell receptor (beta chain) was captured in a study of T cells in localized non-small cell lung cancer. Profiled with immunoSEQ multiplex PCR; TCRdb holds only in-frame clones, not every one. The table includes roughly 66,000 clones, around 90% detected once. The CDR3 spans 15 residues. The V end lost 0 bases, the J end lost 2 bases, and 10 bases lay between the germline ends. Looked up from germline, CDR1 is MDHEN and CDR2 is SYDVKM. The source material was peripheral blood, sampled before any cancer treatment. The genes are TRBV28 and TRBJ1-1; a possible D gene is TRBD1 (6 bases). This clonotype originated in a woman aged 35 to 70 with stage I lung adenocarcinoma. CDR3 in amino acids: CASSLWIRGNTEAFF. The DNA for the CDR3 is TGTGCCAGCAGTTTATGGATCAGGGGAAACACTGAAGCTTTCTTT.